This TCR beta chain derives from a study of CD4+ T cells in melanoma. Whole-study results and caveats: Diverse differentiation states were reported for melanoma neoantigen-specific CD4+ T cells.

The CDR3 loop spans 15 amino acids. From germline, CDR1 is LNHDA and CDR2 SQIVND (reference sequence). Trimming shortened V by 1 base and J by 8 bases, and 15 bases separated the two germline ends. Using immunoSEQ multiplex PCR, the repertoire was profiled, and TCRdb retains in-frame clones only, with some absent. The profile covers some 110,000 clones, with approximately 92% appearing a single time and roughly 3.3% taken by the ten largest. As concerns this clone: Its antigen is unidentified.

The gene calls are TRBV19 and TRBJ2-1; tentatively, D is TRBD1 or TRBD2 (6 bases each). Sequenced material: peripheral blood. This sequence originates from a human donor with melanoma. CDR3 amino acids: CASSIGRGVWDEQFF. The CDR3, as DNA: TGTGCCAGTAGTATAGGAAGGGGGGTCTGGGATGAGCAGTTCTTC.